This is a list of T cell receptor beta chains from one sample in a study of cytomegalovirus exposure and HLA in healthy donors. Data came from immunoSEQ multiplex PCR; TCRdb stores just in-frame clones and leaves some out. The data show approximately 100,000 clones, 70% to 80% seen once. Sequencing was carried out using PBMCs. The receptor source for this set is a human donor in good health. The CDR3 runs from the conserved cysteine through the conserved F or W. A D gene is named only where the DNA matches it firmly. Clone size is stated in some rows and not others, as once, few, many or a class when expanded.

D gene	V gene	J gene	clone size	CDR3 protein	CDR3 DNA
TRBD1	TRBV11-2	TRBJ2-3	once	CASSAGQGTDTQYF	TGTGCCAGCAGCGCCGGACAGGGCACAGATACGCAGTATTTT
-	TRBV7-2	TRBJ1-1	-	CASSLGPDTEAFF	TGTGCCAGCAGCTTAGGCCCAGACACTGAAGCTTTCTTT
-	TRBV15	TRBJ1-1	once	CATKRYMNTEAFF	TGTGCCACCAAAAGATACATGAACACTGAAGCTTTCTTT
TRBD1	TRBV6-5	TRBJ1-2	-	CASLTRQGNYGYTF	TGTGCCAGCCTAACCCGACAGGGAAACTATGGCTACACCTTC
-	TRBV7-2	TRBJ2-3	once	CASSPGTRDTQYF	TGTGCCAGCAGCCCCGGGACTCGGGATACGCAGTATTTT
-	TRBV30	TRBJ2-3	-	CAWTKGTDTQYF	TGTGCCTGGACGAAGGGGACAGATACGCAGTATTTT
-	TRBV28	TRBJ1-2	-	CASSIPRGFYTF	TGTGCCAGCAGTATACCCAGGGGCTTTTACACCTTC
-	TRBV28	TRBJ2-1	-	CASSETVSSYNEQFF	TGTGCCAGCAGTGAGACTGTTAGCTCCTACAATGAGCAGTTCTTC
-	TRBV7-2	TRBJ1-1	-	CASRSARGQRYTEAFF	TGTGCCAGCAGGTCTGCCCGGGGACAACGATACACTGAAGCTTTCTTT
TRBD1	TRBV25-1	TRBJ1-2	-	CASRPTGESVGYTF	TGTGCCAGCAGGCCGACAGGGGAGTCTGTTGGCTACACCTTC
-	TRBV5-4	TRBJ2-2	-	CASSLDGSGTGELFF	TGTGCCAGCAGCTTGGATGGGAGTGGCACCGGGGAGCTGTTTTTT
TRBD2	TRBV7-9	TRBJ2-3	-	CASTSGVAGGHDTQYF	TGTGCCAGCACCTCGGGGGTAGCGGGAGGGCACGATACGCAGTATTTT
TRBD1	TRBV6-1	TRBJ1-1	-	CASSRTGRAFF	TGTGCCAGCAGCCGGACAGGAAGAGCTTTCTTT
TRBD1	TRBV27	TRBJ2-7	-	CASNIRDRGHEQYF	TGTGCCAGCAACATAAGGGACAGGGGTCACGAGCAGTACTTC
TRBD1	TRBV27	TRBJ1-4	-	CASSFLGQGGEKLFF	TGTGCCAGCAGTTTTCTCGGACAGGGGGGGGAAAAACTGTTTTTT
TRBD2	TRBV5-6	TRBJ2-7	-	CASSLSRTSGTLYEQYF	TGTGCCAGCAGCTTAAGTCGGACTAGCGGGACTCTCTACGAGCAGTACTTC
-	TRBV25-1	TRBJ2-1	-	CASSRVNEQFF	TGTGCCAGCTCCCGGGTGAATGAGCAGTTCTTC
-	TRBV6-4	TRBJ1-5	few	CASSDSGDNQPQHF	TGTGCCAGCAGTGACTCAGGGGACAATCAGCCCCAGCATTTT
TRBD2	TRBV5-1	TRBJ2-1	-	CASGPISGGNYNEQFF	TGCGCCAGCGGTCCCATTTCGGGGGGGAACTACAATGAGCAGTTCTTC
TRBD2	TRBV2	TRBJ2-6	few	CASTSGEGKSSGANVLTF	TGTGCCAGCACCTCTGGGGAGGGTAAAAGCTCTGGGGCCAACGTCCTGACTTTC
-	TRBV7-2	TRBJ1-6	-	CASSSPPRGGYNSPLHF	TGTGCCAGCAGCTCCCCCCCCAGAGGGGGCTATAATTCACCCCTCCACTTT
-	TRBV21-1	TRBJ2-4	-	CASTPRTAYGNIQYF	TGTGCCAGCACCCCGCGGACAGCGTATGGGAACATTCAGTACTTC
-	TRBV7-2	TRBJ1-2	once	CASSLNTLYGYTF	TGTGCCAGCAGCTTAAACACGCTCTATGGCTACACCTTC
-	TRBV5-1	TRBJ1-1	-	CASRARGEVGTEAFF	TGCGCCAGCAGGGCGCGCGGGGAGGTAGGCACTGAAGCTTTCTTT
TRBD1	TRBV25-1	TRBJ1-4	few	CASRGQGEVFF	TGTGCCAGCAGGGGACAGGGCGAGGTGTTTTTT
-	TRBV6-1	TRBJ2-7	few	CACLQGVQYEQYF	TGTGCCTGCCTACAGGGAGTCCAATACGAGCAGTACTTC
-	TRBV28	TRBJ2-2	-	CASSTLQGMDTGEPFF	TGTGCCAGCAGCACGCTTCAGGGGATGGACACCGGGGAGCCGTTTTTT
TRBD2	TRBV29-1	TRBJ2-1	-	CSGGGSNNEQFF	TGCAGCGGGGGGGGGAGTAACAATGAGCAGTTCTTC
TRBD1	TRBV4-3	TRBJ1-6	-	CASSQDTRDSRFYNSPLHF	TGCGCCAGCAGCCAAGATACCCGGGACAGCCGCTTCTATAATTCACCCCTCCACTTT
TRBD1	TRBV6-5	TRBJ2-2	-	CASSYGRQGTGELFF	TGTGCCAGCAGTTACGGCCGACAGGGCACCGGGGAGCTGTTTTTT
TRBD1	TRBV5-1	TRBJ2-7	-	CASSLATGDRGEQYF	TGCGCCAGCAGCTTGGCTACAGGGGATCGGGGCGAGCAGTACTTC
TRBD1	TRBV19	TRBJ1-2	once	CASSMLVGQGHGYTF	TGTGCCAGTAGTATGTTGGTGGGACAGGGGCATGGCTACACCTTC
-	TRBV4-3	TRBJ2-7	-	CASSHLFQGGDTYEQYF	TGCGCCAGCAGCCATCTCTTCCAGGGGGGCGACACCTACGAGCAGTACTTC
TRBD1	TRBV6-1	TRBJ1-4	-	CASSIPGQGREKLFF	TGTGCCAGCAGTATCCCGGGACAGGGTCGTGAAAAACTGTTTTTT
TRBD1	TRBV7-9	TRBJ1-1	-	CASSFLASGGNTEAFF	TGTGCCAGCAGCTTCCTGGCGTCAGGGGGTAACACTGAAGCTTTCTTT
-	TRBV6-1	TRBJ2-7	-	CASRSVSSYEQYF	TGTGCCAGCCGTTCGGTTAGCTCCTACGAGCAGTACTTC
-	TRBV28	TRBJ1-4	-	CAHQLHKNEKLFF	TGTGCCCATCAACTTCATAAAAATGAAAAACTGTTTTTT